This T cell receptor beta chain was retrieved from a study of T cell responses to AZD1222 COVID-19 vaccine. The germline V gene has CDR1 SNHLY and CDR2 FYNNEI. After removal of 6 bases from V and 6 bases from J, the junction contained 9 bases not matched to a gene. The CDR3 has 14 amino acids. Produced via immunoSEQ multiplex PCR; TCRdb's table is partial and in-frame only. The sample has 100,000 to 150,000 clones, 85% to 95% seen once. The rearrangement links TRBV2 to TRBJ1-2; 8 bases are shared with TRBD1. Specimen: peripheral blood, collected on day 0 of AZD1222 vaccination. The clonotype originates from an adult in good health. CDR3 region: CASRTGAGSDGYTF. In nucleotides, the CDR3 is TGTGCCAGCAGGACAGGGGCGGGGAGTGATGGCTACACCTTC.